This T cell receptor (beta chain) was sequenced for a study of HIV-infected patients and healthy controls. This clonotype occurred many times. All unsorted peripheral T cells were captured because whole blood was used without fractionation. Around 0.5 ug RNA was reverse transcribed with alpha and beta constant-region primers. Using multiplexing indices, alpha and beta chain libraries were generated apart by chain-specific third strand synthesis. TCRdb analysed the 5' RACE reads with MiXCR anew, one entry per CDR3 protein. The table shows some 7,800 distinct CDR3 sequences, with 5% to 6.5% occurring only once. Deletions cut 3 bases from V and 0 bases from J, with 14 bases between. The CDR3 loop spans 16 amino acids. Looked up from germline, CDR1 is SGHNT and CDR2 is YYREEE (reference sequence).

The TCR sequence derives from an adult with HIV infection. Sequencing was performed on blood, taken before antiretroviral therapy. The chain carries TRBV5-4 and TRBJ2-3; D might be TRBD2 (6 bases). CDR3 nucleotides: TGTGCCAGCAGCTCCGCAGCGGGTCCTAGCACAGATACGCAGTATTTT. It codes for CASSSAAGPSTDTQYF.